This T cell receptor beta chain stems from a study of CD8 T cells in ankylosing spondylitis. Study-wide results and limits: Blood of patients with ankylosing spondylitis appeared to be characterized by a TCR beta motif of eight highly homologous variants.

The CDR3 is 15 residues long. The V gene end was trimmed by 5 bases and the J gene end by 2 bases; junction bases not matched to a gene: 7. This clonotype was detected a few times. Its antigen is as yet unknown. TCRdb analysed the 5' RACE reads with MiXCR anew, one entry per CDR3 protein. The sample has roughly 700,000 distinct CDR3 sequences, roughly 19% seen once. The receptor was derived from a male donor with ankylosing spondylitis. The chain is built from TRBV12-3 or TRBV12-4 and TRBJ2-7; 9 positions agree with TRBD1. The specimen was blood, either unsorted or a sorted T cell fraction (not recorded which). The CDR3 region has the DNA TGTGCCAGCAGTGAACAGGGGGCGAAGCCCTACGAGCAGTACTTC. Its protein is CASSEQGAKPYEQYF.